The next 20 T cell receptor beta chains were all read from a single sample in a study of beta chain features in type 1 diabetes. Every bit of the isolated RNA underwent reverse transcription, so sequencing read expressed TCRB transcripts. The protocol was immunoSEQ multiplex PCR, while the TCRdb copy is restricted to in-frame clones and leaves out a portion. The sample lists 400,000 to 600,000 clones, approximately 28% seen once, with 0.05% to 0.065% in the top ten. The sequencing input was naive CD4+ T cells from blood. Receptors originate from a man between 18 and 29 years old in good health.

The chain carries TRBV6-6 and TRBJ2-5; D remains unclear. This CDR3 spans 12 amino acids. CDR1 is MNHNY and CDR2 is SVGAGI in the germline V gene (reference sequence). Trimming took 6 bases from V and 8 from J, leaving 13 bases between them. The CDR3 DNA is TGTGCCAGCAGCCGGGCTACGCGAACCCAGTACTTC. Encoded protein: CASSRATRTQYF.

This chain links TRBV30 with TRBJ2-3; no definite D call. With 0 bases removed from V and 5 bases from J, the gap between germline ends came to 12 bases. The CDR3 loop spans 14 amino acids. Germline-derived CDR1 and CDR2 are GTSNPN and SVGIG (reference sequence). In DNA, the CDR3 is TGTGCCTGGAGTGTGTACTTCGGAGTAGATACGCAGTATTTT. Protein: CAWSVYFGVDTQYF.

This clone appeared a few times. This sample includes further DNA sequences coding for the same CDR3. The chain combines TRBV28 with TRBJ2-3, with D unresolved. The ends were cut back, 2 bases at V and 3 bases at J, with 6 bases in the middle. This CDR3 comprises 13 residues. CDR1 is MDHEN and CDR2 is SYDVKM in the germline V gene. The CDR3 is CASSLAATDTQYF. DNA for the CDR3: TGTGCCAGCAGTTTAGCGGCGACAGATACGCAGTATTTT.

The sample holds a few counts of this clone. The rearrangement uses TRBV2 and TRBJ2-5; D possibly corresponds to TRBD1 (5 bases). From germline, CDR1 is SNHLY and CDR2 FYNNEI. V was shortened by 2 bases and J by 1 base, with 8 bases between the two germline ends. The CDR3 loop spans 14 amino acids. The CDR3 protein is CASSEQGAQETQYF. CDR3 bases: TGTGCCAGCAGTGAACAAGGGGCCCAAGAGACCCAGTACTTC.

As DNA, the CDR3 is TGTGCCTGGAATATGGACAGGGGAGTCTACGAGCAGTACTTC. Its translation: CAWNMDRGVYEQYF. The chain employs TRBV30 and TRBJ2-7; 9 bases fit TRBD1. After removal of 4 bases from V and 3 bases from J, the junction contained 7 bases not matched to a gene. The CDR3 is 14 residues long. In germline, CDR1 is GTSNPN, CDR2 SVGIG (reference sequence).

The chain is built from TRBV15 and TRBJ2-1; possible D gene TRBD2, 5 bases. CDR3 length equals 15 residues. The V gene's germline CDR1 is LNHNV and CDR2 YYDKDF (reference sequence). With 0 bases removed from V and 6 bases from J, the gap between germline ends came to 12 bases. In DNA form, the CDR3 reads TGTGCCACCAGCAGAGATCTCGCCCGGGGCAATGAGCAGTTCTTC. As protein: CATSRDLARGNEQFF.

V is TRBV6-1 and J is TRBJ1-2; no clear D gene. V lost 2 bases and J lost 5, with 9 bases in between. CDR1 is MNHNS, CDR2 SASEGT, per germline. The CDR3 runs 13 residues. DNA of the CDR3: TGTGCCAGCAGTGAAAGGTGGGGATATGGCTACACCTTC. Translating it yields CASSERWGYGYTF.

This rearrangement joins TRBV13 to TRBJ1-4, with TRBD1 identical over 7 bases. Germline CDR1 is PRHDT and CDR2 is FYEKMQ (reference sequence). After removal of 2 bases from V and 11 bases from J, the junction contained 11 bases not matched to a gene. The CDR3 has 15 residues. CDR3 in amino acids: CASSLSAHQGGKLFF. CDR3 bases: TGTGCCAGCAGCTTATCCGCACATCAGGGGGGCAAACTGTTTTTT.

This clone was seen a few times. The same CDR3 arises from other DNA sequences in this sample as well. V and J are TRBV18 and TRBJ2-3; weak D call: TRBD2 (6 bases). Germline V gene data show CDR1 as KGHSH and CDR2 as LQKENI. The CDR3 contains 15 residues. Between the trimmed V and J ends, which lost 3 bases and 0 bases, there was a span of 10 bases. The CDR3 region is CASSPISGSTDTQYF. CDR3 DNA: TGTGCCAGCTCACCTATTAGCGGAAGCACAGATACGCAGTATTTT.

The sample holds a few counts of this clone. V gene TRBV9 combines with J gene TRBJ2-3; D is ambiguous. V was trimmed by 0 bases and J by 3 bases, leaving 5 bases between them. CDR1 SGDLS and CDR2 YYNGEE come from the germline V gene. The CDR3 sequence is 13 residues long. The CDR3 is CASSVGQTDTQYF. The DNA of the CDR3 is TGTGCCAGCAGCGTAGGGCAGACAGATACGCAGTATTTT.

The V call is TRBV30, the J call TRBJ2-1; D gene ambiguous. The CDR3 sequence is 14 residues long. Trimming shortened V by 2 bases and J by 0 bases, and 8 bases separated the two germline ends. Germline CDR1 and CDR2: GTSNPN and SVGIG (reference sequence). DNA for the CDR3: TGTGCCTGGAGTCCGTCTCTCTCCTACAATGAGCAGTTCTTC. Protein: CAWSPSLSYNEQFF.

This clone was recorded a few times. The V and J genes are TRBV30 and TRBJ2-1; TRBD2 matches at 12 bases. This CDR3 comprises 14 residues. Germline V lookup: CDR1 GTSNPN, CDR2 SVGIG (reference sequence). The V and J ends lost 5 bases and 4 bases, in that order; junction bases with no gene match: 3. CDR3 protein: CAWAGTSGYNEQFF. The CDR3 region has the DNA TGTGCCTGGGCCGGGACTAGCGGGTACAATGAGCAGTTCTTC.

This clone was counted between two and nine times. J is TRBJ2-3 and V is TRBV12-5; 10 nucleotides line up with TRBD1. The CDR3 totals 15 residues. Germline-derived CDR1 and CDR2 are LGHNT and FRNRAP. V was pared by 5 bases and J by 5 bases, with 7 bases of the junction left unmatched. Here the CDR3 reads CASGAGTGDGDTQYF. CDR3 nucleotides: TGTGCTAGTGGTGCCGGGACAGGGGACGGAGATACGCAGTATTTT. The full variable domain, with the rest looked up from reference TRBV12-5 and TRBJ2-3, is DARVTQTPRHKVTEMGQEVTMRCQPILGHNTVFWYRQTMMQGLELLAYFRNRAPLDDSGMPKDRFSAEMPDATLATLKIQPSEPRDSAVYFCASGAGTGDGDTQYFGPGTRLTVL.

The chain employs TRBV11-1 and TRBJ2-2; D unresolved. The CDR3 length is 16 residues. The germline V and J ends were trimmed by 5 bases and 6 bases, with 19 bases remaining between them. From germline, CDR1 is SGHAT and CDR2 FQDESV (reference sequence). CDR3 loop: CASSGSYASSSGELFF. The CDR3 bases are TGTGCCAGCAGCGGCTCGTATGCGTCGTCGTCCGGGGAGCTGTTTTTT. Based on the CDR3 plus reference TRBV11-1 and TRBJ2-2, the full variable domain is EAEVAQSPRYKITEKSQAVAFWCDPISGHATLYWYRQILGQGPELLVQFQDESVVDDSQLPKDRFSAERLKGVDSTLKIQPAELGDSAMYLCASSGSYASSSGELFFGEGSRLTVL.

Concerning this clone itself: Other nucleotide sequences from this sample produce the same CDR3. The rearrangement links TRBV7-2 to TRBJ2-1; no clear D. The length of the CDR3 is 14 residues. V was shortened by 1 base and J by 3 bases, with 7 bases between the two germline ends. The germline CDR1 and CDR2 sequences are SGHTA and FQGNSA. The CDR3 here is CASSLESHYNEQFF. In DNA form, the CDR3 reads TGTGCCAGCAGCTTAGAGAGTCACTACAATGAGCAGTTCTTC.

The rearrangement joins TRBV9 to TRBJ2-5; D assignment may be TRBD1 or TRBD2 (5 bases each). The CDR3 runs to 14 residues. Germline values: CDR1 SGDLS, CDR2 YYNGEE. V was shortened by 2 bases and J by 3 bases, with 11 bases between the two germline ends. CDR3 residues: CASSVGPTEETQYF. The CDR3 DNA sequence: TGTGCCAGCAGCGTGGGACCAACGGAAGAGACCCAGTACTTC.

The sample holds a few counts of this clone. This chain joins TRBV14 and TRBJ2-1; TRBD2 matches 8 bases. With V trimmed by 5 bases and J by 5 bases, 11 bases remained unmatched. This CDR3 region has 16 residues. CDR1 and CDR2 (germline): SGHDN, FVKESK. This chain's CDR3 is CASSALVLAGHNEQFF. Here the CDR3 DNA reads TGTGCCAGCAGCGCCTTAGTCCTAGCGGGCCACAATGAGCAGTTCTTC.

The V gene is TRBV19, the J gene TRBJ2-4; D tentatively reads TRBD1 or TRBD2 (5 bases each). Trimming removed 3 bases from V and 10 bases from J, with 16 bases in between. Germline CDR1 LNHDA, CDR2 SQIVND (reference sequence). The CDR3 spans 14 residues. The CDR3 region has the DNA TGTGCCAGTAGTATTGGTGGGGGTGTCGGAATTCAGTACTTC. Translated, it gives CASSIGGGVGIQYF.

The chain combines TRBV5-1 with TRBJ2-1, with TRBD1 identical over 9 bases. V lost 2 bases and J lost 9; bases outside the gene matches: 9. The CDR3 has 15 amino acids. CDR1 and CDR2 (germline): SGHRS, YFSETQ. CDR3 sequence (DNA): TGCGCCAGCAGCTTAGGGGACAGGGATGGTGGTGAGCAGTTCTTC. Protein: CASSLGDRDGGEQFF.

The chain joins TRBV2 to TRBJ1-1, with TRBD1 matching over 7 bases. Germline CDR1 SNHLY, CDR2 FYNNEI. The CDR3 has 11 residues. Trimming at V came to 8 bases and at J to 6 bases, leaving 3 bases not matched to a gene. The CDR3 region has the DNA TGTGCCAGCCGACAGGGCTCTGAAGCTTTCTTT. Translated: CASRQGSEAFF.